A selection of T cell receptor beta chains follows, all from one sample in a study of T cells in localized non-small cell lung cancer. TCRdb's copy holds only in-frame clones and misses some; the assay was immunoSEQ multiplex PCR. This sample carries approximately 28,000 clones, 88% of them seen once, and the ten largest clones take under 5.5%. Material: peripheral blood mononuclear cells, obtained before any cancer treatment. These receptors were taken from a woman aged 35 to 75 with stage III lung adenocarcinoma. Both conserved end residues are part of each CDR3. D genes are given only for firm matches. Clone size is shown for a subset of rows, as once, few, many or a class of expanded clone.

TRBJ2-7 . . TRBV5-5 TGTGCCAGCAGCCGAACAGGATTGGTCTACGAGCAGTACTTC CASSRTGLVYEQYF
TRBJ2-5 . . TRBV9 TGTGCCAGCAGCGTAGCGGGGGGCTGGGAGACCCAGTACTTC CASSVAGGWETQYF
TRBJ1-1 . . TRBV5-8 TGTGCCAGCAGCGACAGCAAGGAAGCTTTCTTT CASSDSKEAFF
TRBJ2-7 TRBD1 once TRBV5-1 TGCGCCAGCAGCTTGTTACAGGGGGCCTACTACGAGCAGTACTTC CASSLLQGAYYEQYF
TRBJ2-1 TRBD2 . TRBV11-2 TGTGCCAGCAGCTTAGGTCCTAGCGGGAGGGCCAGTGAGCAGTTCTTC CASSLGPSGRASEQFF
TRBJ2-3 . . TRBV10-3 TGTGCCATCAGTGAGTCTATAGCGCCTCCCACAGATACGCAGTATTTT CAISESIAPPTDTQYF
TRBJ1-2 . . TRBV5-1 TGCGCCAGCAGCGCCGGGGAACAGGGCGGGTTTGGCTACACCTTC CASSAGEQGGFGYTF
TRBJ2-5 . . TRBV2 TGTGCCAGCAGTTCCCAGGGTTCGGCCCAAGAGACCCAGTACTTC CASSSQGSAQETQYF
TRBJ1-1 . . TRBV15 TGTGCCACCAGCAGAGCCAGGGAAGACACTGAAGCTTTCTTT CATSRAREDTEAFF
TRBJ2-2 . . TRBV9 TGTGCCAGCAGCGTCGCCGTAGGGAACACCGGGGAGCTGTTTTTT CASSVAVGNTGELFF
TRBJ1-3 . few TRBV29-1 TGCAGCGTTAACTCTGGAAACACCATATATTTT CSVNSGNTIYF
TRBJ2-1 TRBD2 . TRBV4-2 TGTGCCAGCAGCCAGGGACTAGCGGGGATCTACAATGAGCAGTTCTTC CASSQGLAGIYNEQFF
TRBJ2-7 TRBD2 . TRBV6-1 TGTGCCAGCAGTGATTCGGGACTAGCGGGTTCCTACGAGCAGTACTTC CASSDSGLAGSYEQYF
TRBJ1-3 . . TRBV5-6 TGTGCCAGCAGCTTGTCCCTAAGCCTAGTGGGTGGAAACACCATATATTTT CASSLSLSLVGGNTIYF
TRBJ1-1 . . TRBV18 TGTGCCAGCTCACCGCAGCCTAGGGTCACTGAAGCTTTCTTT CASSPQPRVTEAFF
TRBJ2-1 TRBD2 . TRBV19 TGTGCCAGTAGGCGACTAGCGGGAGCTAATGAGCAGTTCTTC CASRRLAGANEQFF